The TCR beta chain under discussion was sequenced for a study of T cells in Graves' hyperthyroidism and ophthalmopathy. The overall study: Peripheral blood samples were taken at initial diagnosis, prior to any treatment. Study-level points and caveats: Among thyroid clonotypes expanded above 0.001, most also appeared in blood.

Germline V lookup: CDR1 SGHTA, CDR2 FQGNSA. Losses at the gene ends were 5 bases for V and 2 bases for J; bases not matched to a gene: 4. CDR3 length equals 16 residues. TCR beta CDR3 regions were amplified from RNA transcripts. With the HTBI primer set, the TCR CDR3 went through a first round of RT-PCR. From the multiplex PCR reads, TCRdb called clonotypes with MiXCR, one entry per CDR3 protein. In the table there are hundreds of thousands of distinct CDR3 sequences, about 14% of which are singletons. Clinical Activity Scores of at least 3, NOSPECS grades of at least 4 and durations under 3 months characterized ophthalmopathy patients. The diagnoses drew upon clinical symptoms, serum thyroxine and TRAb, thyroid ultrasound and orbital computed tomography. This clonotype was recorded at least ten times. What it recognizes is unknown.

V and J are TRBV7-2 and TRBJ2-3; 13 positions match TRBD2. The origin of this receptor is a woman between 50 and 59 years old with Graves' ophthalmopathy. The specimen was blood. The CDR3, as DNA: TGTGCCAGCAGCGCCGGGACTAGCGGGGCCACAGATACGCAGTATTTT. Its protein product is CASSAGTSGATDTQYF.